The 27 T cell receptor beta chains reported below all come from one sample, sequenced in a study of T cell responses to AZD1222 COVID-19 vaccine. The data were produced by immunoSEQ multiplex PCR, yet TCRdb's version contains in-frame clones alone and is incomplete. The sample holds about 130,000 clones; approximately 88% are singletons and the top ten take more than 5.5%. Source: peripheral blood, taken 28 days after the second AZD1222 dose. The receptors come from an adult who received the AZD1222 COVID-19 vaccine.

The J gene is TRBJ2-1, the V gene TRBV19; 7 positions match TRBD1. V shed 5 bases, J shed 0 bases, and the junction held 10 bases outside the gene matches. Per the germline V gene, CDR1 is LNHDA and CDR2 is SQIVND (reference sequence). The length of the CDR3 is 17 residues. Here the CDR3 reads CASSLNRGASSYNEQFF. The CDR3 coding sequence is TGTGCCAGTAGTCTCAACAGGGGCGCTAGCTCCTACAATGAGCAGTTCTTC.

This clone was observed a handful of times. The gene calls are TRBV28 and TRBJ2-1; 8 nucleotides agree with TRBD1. CDR1 MDHEN and CDR2 SYDVKM come from the germline V gene. The CDR3 covers 14 residues. Trimming cost V 5 bases and J 4 bases; bases outside gene matches: 4. The CDR3 region is CASSDRDRYNEQFF. CDR3 nucleotides: TGTGCCAGCAGTGACCGGGACAGGTACAATGAGCAGTTCTTC.

The chain carries TRBV19 and TRBJ1-2; TRBD1 matches 7 bases. Per germline, CDR1 LNHDA and CDR2 SQIVND (reference sequence). Trimming cost V 5 bases and J 4 bases; bases outside gene matches: 7. The CDR3 is 14 amino acids. CDR3 coding DNA: TGTGCCAGTAGTTACGCCAGGGGGGGCTATGGCTACACCTTC. This translates into CASSYARGGYGYTF. Using reference TRBV19 and TRBJ1-2 for the parts outside the CDR3, the full variable domain is DGGITQSPKYLFRKEGQNVTLSCEQNLNHDAMYWYRQDPGQGLRLIYYSQIVNDFQKGDIAEGYSVSREKKESFPLTVTSAQKNPTAFYLCASSYARGGYGYTFGSGTRLTVV.

V is TRBV7-2 and J is TRBJ1-1; 7 nucleotides line up with TRBD1. The CDR3 sequence is 13 residues long. V gave up 6 bases and J gave up 4 bases; unmatched junction bases: 5. CDR1 SGHTA and CDR2 FQGNSA come from the germline V gene. The DNA for the CDR3 is TGTGCCAGCAGTCCCGACAGGGCCACTGAAGCTTTCTTT. It yields the protein CASSPDRATEAFF. Drawing the rest from reference TRBV7-2 and TRBJ1-1, the complete variable domain is GAGVSQSPSNKVTEKGKDVELRCDPISGHTALYWYRQSLGQGLEFLIYFQGNSAPDKSGLPSDRFSAERTGGSVSTLTIQRTQQEDSAVYLCASSPDRATEAFFGQGTRLTVV.

The chain links TRBV6-5 to TRBJ2-7; 8 bases match TRBD2. Germline CDR1 reads MNHEY; CDR2 reads SVGAGI. The CDR3 runs to 15 residues. In nucleotides, the CDR3 is TGTGCTGCGGAGCCGCCTAGCGGGCTTCCCTACGAGCAGTACTTC. Translated, it gives CAAEPPSGLPYEQYF.

This clone has only one observation. CDR3 sequence: CASSQGGQGELFF. The DNA of the CDR3 is TGTGCCAGCAGCCAAGGTGGACAGGGGGAACTGTTTTTT. The V gene is TRBV3-1 (or the pseudogene TRBV3-2), the J gene TRBJ1-4; 10 positions match TRBD1. V shed 1 base, J shed 12 bases, and the junction held 2 bases outside the gene matches. The germline CDR1 and CDR2 sequences are LGHDT and YNNKEL (reference sequence). This CDR3 is 13 amino acids long.

The chain couples TRBV24-1 to TRBJ2-3; D not resolved. The V end lost 5 bases, the J end lost 3 bases, and 8 bases lay between the germline ends. Germline V gene data show CDR1 as KGHDR and CDR2 as SFDVKD. This CDR3 has 13 amino acids. The CDR3 region has the DNA TGTGCCACCAGTGCACACGGGACAGATACGCAGTATTTT. Residues: CATSAHGTDTQYF.

The chain couples TRBV12-3 or TRBV12-4 to TRBJ2-3, with D perhaps TRBD1 (5 bases). Trimming pared 4 bases from V and 5 bases from J, leaving 7 bases between. The CDR3 is 12 residues long. The CDR3 here is CASSWQGDTQYF. The CDR3 nucleotides are TGTGCCAGCAGTTGGCAGGGAGATACGCAGTATTTT.

The chain carries TRBV27 and TRBJ1-1, with a weak D call TRBD1 (5 bases). CDR3 length: 15 amino acids. Germline V gene lookup returns CDR1 MNHEY and CDR2 SMNVEV (reference sequence). Trimming took off 5 bases at V and 3 bases at J, with 16 bases between the two ends. In nucleotides, the CDR3 is TGTGCCAGCAGTGCCGGGACTCAGGCCCACACTGAAGCTTTCTTT. It is translated as CASSAGTQAHTEAFF.

The CDR3 reads CASTGRSDEQFF. The CDR3 DNA reads TGTGCCAGCACAGGGAGGAGCGATGAGCAGTTCTTC. The V call is TRBV7-8, the J call TRBJ2-1; perhaps TRBD2 as D (6 bases). Trimming cost V 7 bases and J 8 bases, with 12 bases left between them. This CDR3 region has 12 residues. Per the germline V gene, CDR1 is SGHVS and CDR2 is FQNEAQ.

V is TRBV19 and J is TRBJ2-7, with 12 bases that match TRBD1. Germline CDR1 is LNHDA and CDR2 is SQIVND (reference sequence). V lost 6 bases, J lost 3 bases, and 3 bases stayed unmatched. The CDR3 runs 14 residues. This chain's CDR3 is CASSGTGGSYEQYF. In DNA, the CDR3 is TGTGCCAGTAGCGGGACAGGGGGCAGCTACGAGCAGTACTTC.

The rearrangement links TRBV5-4 to TRBJ1-1, with 7 bases aligning to TRBD1. V lost 0 bases, J lost 5 bases, and 4 bases stayed unmatched. The CDR3 contains 14 residues. Germline V gene sequence: CDR1 SGHNT, CDR2 YYREEE (reference sequence). This chain's CDR3 is CASSLDRGSTEAFF. The CDR3 region has the DNA TGTGCCAGCAGCTTGGACAGGGGATCTACTGAAGCTTTCTTT.

The chain is built from TRBV5-8 and TRBJ1-2; D unresolved. The CDR3 contains 14 residues. The germline gives CDR1 SGHTS, CDR2 YDEGEE. The germline V and J ends were trimmed by 0 bases and 3 bases, with 9 bases remaining between them. CDR3 sequence (DNA): TGTGCCAGCAGCTTGGCCGGGGTTTACTATGGCTACACCTTC. As protein: CASSLAGVYYGYTF.

The chain carries TRBV18 and TRBJ1-6; D remains unclear. Germline values: CDR1 KGHSH, CDR2 LQKENI. The CDR3 is 14 residues long. The ends were cut back, 1 base at V and 5 bases at J, with 6 bases in the middle. CDR3 nucleotide sequence: TGTGCCAGCTCACCACTAGGAGATAATTCACCCCTCCACTTT. Its protein is CASSPLGDNSPLHF.

This clone was detected many times. The chain carries TRBV28 and TRBJ1-1; 9 bases align to TRBD1. V was pared by 8 bases and J by 4 bases, with 8 bases of the junction left unmatched. Germline CDR1 MDHEN, CDR2 SYDVKM. There are 14 residues in the CDR3. The CDR3 reads CASLRTGEATEAFF. The DNA of the CDR3 is TGTGCCAGCCTCCGGACAGGGGAGGCCACTGAAGCTTTCTTT.

The CDR3 protein is CASSQADSGNEQFF. CDR3 sequence (DNA): TGTGCCAGCTCACAGGCAGACAGTGGGAATGAGCAGTTCTTC. This sequence joins TRBV18 and TRBJ2-1; possibly TRBD1 for D (5 bases). From germline, CDR1 is KGHSH and CDR2 LQKENI. The CDR3 extends over 14 amino acids. V gave up 4 bases and J gave up 7 bases, with 14 bases separating them.

V gene TRBV3-1 (or the pseudogene TRBV3-2) combines with J gene TRBJ2-5, with D maybe TRBD1 (6 bases). Germline CDR1 is LGHDT and CDR2 is YNNKEL (reference sequence). Trimming removed 2 bases from V and 5 bases from J, with 15 bases in between. The length of the CDR3 is 15 residues. CDR3 sequence (DNA): TGTGCCAGCAGCCAAACGGGTGGGGGCTACGAGACCCAGTACTTC. It codes for CASSQTGGGYETQYF.

This clone was seen once. The chain is built from TRBV4-1 and TRBJ1-2, with TRBD1 as a possible D gene (5 bases). The CDR3 consists of 14 residues. The germline V gene encodes CDR1 MGHRA and CDR2 YSYEKL. Trimming pared 0 bases from V and 8 bases from J, leaving 13 bases between. The CDR3 region is CASSQEGAGGGYTF. In DNA, the CDR3 is TGCGCCAGCAGCCAAGAGGGAGCCGGGGGGGGCTACACCTTC.

The chain carries TRBV5-1 and TRBJ1-1; no reliable D call. CDR1 and CDR2 from the germline V gene are SGHRS and YFSETQ. This CDR3 has 13 residues. Deletions cut 0 bases from V and 1 base from J, with 4 bases between. The CDR3 DNA is TGCGCCAGCAGCTTGGAAGGGAACACTGAAGCTTTCTTT. It translates to CASSLEGNTEAFF.

The genes are TRBV18 and TRBJ2-7; no clear D. Germline V lookup: CDR1 KGHSH, CDR2 LQKENI. Trimming pared 1 base from V and 2 bases from J, leaving 12 bases between. This CDR3 comprises 15 residues. In nucleotides, the CDR3 is TGTGCCAGCTCACCACTCCAGTCTTCCACCTACGAGCAGTACTTC. Translation gives CASSPLQSSTYEQYF.

The chain combines TRBV19 with TRBJ1-2, with D uncertain. This CDR3 comprises 15 residues. Trimming pared 0 bases from V and 4 bases from J, leaving 12 bases between. From germline, CDR1 is LNHDA and CDR2 SQIVND (reference sequence). CDR3 nucleotide sequence: TGTGCCAGTAGTATAGATACCGGGATTCCCTATGGCTACACCTTC. Its translation: CASSIDTGIPYGYTF.

V is TRBV12-3 or TRBV12-4 and J is TRBJ2-1; no clear D gene. This CDR3 has 12 residues. The germline V and J ends were trimmed by 5 bases and 10 bases, with 12 bases remaining between them. CDR3 amino acids: CASSLDLGEQFF. The CDR3 DNA follows: TGTGCCAGCAGTCTCGACTTGGGGGAGCAGTTCTTC.

This clone has just a few counts. The rearrangement uses TRBV7-6 and TRBJ2-1, with TRBD1 matching over 9 bases. V was pared by 1 base and J by 0 bases, with 7 bases of the junction left unmatched. CDR1 is SGHVS and CDR2 is FNYEAQ in the germline V gene. The CDR3 is made up of 18 amino acids. The CDR3 sequence: CASSLGGDRAYSYNEQFF. CDR3 DNA sequence: TGTGCCAGCAGCTTAGGAGGGGACAGGGCCTACTCCTACAATGAGCAGTTCTTC.

The chain is built from TRBV2 and TRBJ2-7; the D gene is possibly TRBD2 (6 bases). CDR3 length equals 13 residues. Trimming left V 8 bases short and J 3 bases short, with 14 bases between. Germline CDR1 is SNHLY and CDR2 is FYNNEI. This chain's CDR3 is CASRGGSDYEQYF. In nucleotides, the CDR3 is TGTGCCAGCCGCGGAGGGAGCGACTACGAGCAGTACTTC.

The V gene is TRBV7-2, the J gene TRBJ1-2; maybe TRBD1 (6 bases). The germline V gene has CDR1 SGHTA and CDR2 FQGNSA. Trimming pared 3 bases from V and 1 base from J, leaving 12 bases between. The CDR3 loop spans 15 amino acids. CDR3 nucleotide sequence: TGTGCCAGCAGCTTGCGGGGAGGGGGTAACTATGGCTACACCTTC. It codes for CASSLRGGGNYGYTF.

CDR3 nucleotides: TGTGCCAGCAGGTCTGACCCGGGACTAGCGTTCAATGAGCAGTTCTTC. It is translated as CASRSDPGLAFNEQFF. This sequence joins TRBV7-9 and TRBJ2-1, with 10 nucleotides matching TRBD2. Per the germline V gene, CDR1 is SEHNR and CDR2 is FQNEAQ (reference sequence). This CDR3 is 16 amino acids long. V lost 6 bases, J lost 6 bases, and 11 bases stayed unmatched. Supplemented by reference TRBV7-9 and TRBJ2-1, the full variable domain reads DTGVSQNPRHKITKRGQNVTFRCDPISEHNRLYWYRQTLGQGPEFLTYFQNEAQLEKSRLLSDRFSAERPKGSFSTLEIQRTEQGDSAMYLCASRSDPGLAFNEQFFGPGTRLTVL.

The chain has TRBV28 and TRBJ2-1; D uncertain. The CDR3 runs to 13 residues. CDR1 and CDR2 (germline): MDHEN, SYDVKM. Trimming took off 8 bases at V and 8 bases at J, with 16 bases between the two ends. The CDR3 DNA reads TGTGCCAGCTCGATGGGTTTTCGGGATGAGCAGTTCTTC. This encodes CASSMGFRDEQFF.